A single sample gave rise to the 8 T cell receptor beta chains below, sequenced in a study of blood T cells in healthy people across ages. The authors ran a second PCR of about 7 to 11 cycles using a sample-barcoded 5' primer and a J-beta primer mix. In TCRdb, the 5' RACE reads were re-called with MiXCR into one record per CDR3 protein. The data hold hundreds of thousands of distinct CDR3 sequences, with 52% observed a single time. The specimen was blood. These receptors came from an elderly woman in good health.

In the case of this clonotype: A clone one base away is much larger, so this may be a read error. The chain carries TRBV7-9 and TRBJ2-3; 7 bases align to TRBD1. The germline gives CDR1 SEHNR, CDR2 FQNEAQ (reference sequence). This CDR3 has 14 amino acids. CDR3 amino acids: CASSGTASTGTQYF. The CDR3 region has the DNA TGTGCCAGCAGCGGGACAGCAAGCACAGGTACGCAGTATTTT.

There are a few counts of this clonotype. The chain has TRBV4-1 and TRBJ2-1; TRBD2 matches 9 bases. V was pared by 10 bases and J by 1 base, with 8 bases of the junction left unmatched. The CDR3 contains 15 residues. Germline CDR1 reads MGHRA; CDR2 reads YSYEKL. This CDR3 is CAIGDLAGSYNEQFF. Here the CDR3 DNA reads TGCGCCATCGGAGATCTAGCGGGATCCTACAATGAGCAGTTCTTC.

The genes are TRBV29-1 and TRBJ1-1, with a possible D match to TRBD1 (5 bases). The CDR3 totals 14 residues. Germline V gene lookup returns CDR1 SQVTM and CDR2 ANQGSEA. V shed 4 bases and J shed 4 bases, with 16 bases lying between them. The CDR3 sequence: CSVAKAGRGTEAFF. Here the CDR3 DNA reads TGCAGCGTTGCCAAGGCGGGAAGGGGCACTGAAGCTTTCTTT.

This clonotype occurred a few times. The chain combines TRBV3-1 with TRBJ1-5, with 7 positions matching TRBD1. CDR1 and CDR2 (germline): LGHDT, YNNKEL (reference sequence). V was clipped by 1 base and J by 3 bases; unmatched bases: 6. This CDR3 has 16 amino acids. The CDR3 DNA reads as TGTGCCAGCAGCCAAGGGTCCGGGACAGACAATCAGCCCCAGCATTTT. It encodes CASSQGSGTDNQPQHF.

A word on this clonotype: This sequence may be a read error, since a much larger clone differs from it by one base. The chain joins TRBV6-2 or TRBV6-3 to TRBJ2-1; D unresolved. Between the trimmed V and J ends, which lost 2 bases and 5 bases, there was a span of 16 bases. The CDR3 length is 16 residues. Per the germline V gene, CDR1 is MNHEY and CDR2 is SVGEGT. The CDR3 nucleotides read TGTGCCAGCAGTTACAGCATGGCCTGGTCCGACAATGAGCAGTTCTTC. It encodes CASSYSMAWSDNEQFF.

This chain uses TRBV5-1 with TRBJ2-5; D unclear. The CDR3 runs 16 residues. CDR1 SGHRS and CDR2 YFSETQ come from the germline V gene. The ends were cut back, 3 bases at V and 2 bases at J, with 17 bases in the middle. The CDR3 here is CASSSPRAPAQETQYF. CDR3 coding DNA: TGCGCCAGCAGCTCACCTCGGGCCCCGGCTCAAGAGACCCAGTACTTC. The whole variable domain, remainder taken from reference TRBV5-1 and TRBJ2-5, is KAGVTQTPRYLIKTRGQQVTLSCSPISGHRSVSWYQQTPGQGLQFLFEYFSETQRNKGNFPGRFSGRQFSNSRSEMNVSTLELGDSALYLCASSSPRAPAQETQYFGPGTRLLVL.

This sequence joins TRBV3-1 and TRBJ2-4; TRBD2 aligns across 9 bases. From germline, CDR1 is LGHDT and CDR2 YNNKEL (reference sequence). The CDR3 has 17 amino acids. J was trimmed by 1 base and V by 2 bases; bases with no gene match: 6. DNA for the CDR3: TGTGCCAGCAGCCAATCGTTAGCGGGGGTCGCCAAAAACATTCAGTACTTC. Its protein is CASSQSLAGVAKNIQYF.

V is TRBV28 and J is TRBJ1-2, with a weak D call TRBD1 (5 bases). The CDR3 runs 13 residues. The germline CDR1 and CDR2 sequences are MDHEN and SYDVKM. Trimming stripped 9 bases from V and 8 bases from J, with 19 bases between. CDR3 region: CASCPLDTRGYTF. In nucleotides, the CDR3 is TGTGCCAGTTGTCCCCTGGACACCAGGGGCTACACCTTC.